One TCR beta chain is described in this entry. Its antigen is not known. A second PCR of roughly 6 to 12 cycles used a sample-barcoded 5' primer and a J-beta primer mix. The template-switch adaptor was a 5' adaptor with 12 random nucleotides. It tagged each cDNA molecule. TCRdb reprocessed the 5' RACE reads via MiXCR and lists one record per CDR3 protein. The data show about 970,000 distinct CDR3 sequences, roughly 51% seen once. Peripheral blood from each donor was collected in a volume of ten milliliters. Total RNA, at least 6 micrograms per sample, was extracted from PBMCs. The data belong to a study of blood T cells in healthy people across ages. Study conclusions and caveats: Naive T cell percentage by flow cytometry tracked strongly with beta diversity.

Trimming took 3 bases from V and 3 from J; bases not matched to a gene: 7. The CDR3 has 15 amino acids. The germline V gene encodes CDR1 SGHRS and CDR2 YFSETQ. The TCR originated in a woman aged 60-75 years in good health. This chain uses TRBV5-1 with TRBJ2-7; 9 bases map to TRBD2. The sample consisted of blood. The CDR3 loop is CASSSPSGENYEQYF. The CDR3 DNA sequence: TGCGCCAGCAGCTCGCCTAGCGGGGAAAACTACGAGCAGTACTTC.